The next 32 T cell receptor beta chains were all read from a single sample in a study of blood T cell repertoires in COVID-19. Data came from immunoSEQ multiplex PCR; TCRdb stores just in-frame clones and leaves some out. The sample yields about 140,000 clones, about 86% seen once. The specimen was peripheral blood. The source of these receptors is a woman aged 60 to 75 with acute or convalescent COVID-19.

V and J are TRBV5-1 and TRBJ2-3; D gene uncertain. V dropped 4 bases and J dropped 4 bases, with 16 bases sitting between them. Germline CDR1 SGHRS, CDR2 YFSETQ. This CDR3 comprises 15 residues. The CDR3 DNA follows: TGCGCCAGCAGCCTTGGTAGCTACCGAGCAGATACGCAGTATTTT. This gives the protein CASSLGSYRADTQYF.

The chain uses TRBV6-6 and TRBJ1-1; D gene uncertain. CDR3 length: 13 residues. CDR1 is MNHNY and CDR2 is SVGAGI in the germline V gene (reference sequence). V lost 5 bases and J lost 3, with 10 bases in between. The CDR3 here is CASSVSPDTEAFF. CDR3 nucleotide sequence: TGTGCCAGCAGTGTGTCCCCTGACACTGAAGCTTTCTTT.

The chain joins TRBV6-1 to TRBJ2-7; a weak D match, TRBD1 (8 bases). The V end lost 4 bases, the J end lost 3 bases, and 19 bases lay between the germline ends. The CDR3 runs to 16 residues. CDR1 and CDR2 from the germline V gene are MNHNS and SASEGT. The CDR3 region is CASSVLGGTGLYEQYF. For the CDR3, the DNA is TGTGCCAGCAGTGTTCTGGGAGGGACAGGACTCTACGAGCAGTACTTC.

The chain employs TRBV4-1 and TRBJ2-5, with 10 bases lining up with TRBD2. This CDR3 region has 15 residues. J lost 4 bases, V lost 4 bases, and 6 bases had no gene match. CDR1 is MGHRA and CDR2 is YSYEKL in the germline V gene. In DNA, the CDR3 is TGCGCCAGCAGCCCTTGGCTAGCGGGGGCAGAGACCCAGTACTTC. Encoded protein: CASSPWLAGAETQYF.

The chain joins TRBV27 to TRBJ2-7; 7 positions match TRBD1. Germline assignment: CDR1 MNHEY and CDR2 SMNVEV (reference sequence). V was clipped by 2 bases and J by 1 base; unmatched bases: 8. The CDR3 sequence is 16 residues long. CDR3 nucleotide sequence: TGTGCCAGCAGTTTACGACAGGGTCTTACTTCCTACGAGCAGTACTTC. Translation: CASSLRQGLTSYEQYF.

The chain uses TRBV18 and TRBJ1-5; D gene unclear. The V gene lost 1 base and the J gene lost 4 bases, with 14 bases spanning the gap. CDR1 and CDR2 (germline): KGHSH, LQKENI. The CDR3 sequence is 16 residues long. The CDR3 sequence is CASSPQGGNHNQPQHF. The CDR3 DNA reads TGTGCCAGCTCACCACAAGGAGGGAACCATAATCAGCCCCAGCATTTT.

The chain carries TRBV6-6 and TRBJ2-7, with D perhaps TRBD1 (5 bases). The CDR3 runs to 15 residues. The V gene lost 0 bases and the J gene lost 3 bases, with 12 bases spanning the gap. Germline V lookup: CDR1 MNHNY, CDR2 SVGAGI (reference sequence). The CDR3 region has the DNA TGTGCCAGCAGTTACTCGATACAGGCCGACTACGAGCAGTACTTC. It is translated as CASSYSIQADYEQYF.

The rearrangement links TRBV7-3 to TRBJ2-1; D may be TRBD1 (5 bases). Between the trimmed V and J ends, which lost 4 bases and 0 bases, there was a span of 10 bases. There are 15 residues in the CDR3. Germline V gives CDR1 SGHTA, CDR2 FQGTGA. CDR3 loop: CASSSRVSSYNEQFF. The CDR3 coding sequence is TGTGCCAGCAGCTCCAGGGTAAGCTCCTACAATGAGCAGTTCTTC. Full variable domain (remainder filled in from reference TRBV7-3 and TRBJ2-1): GAGVSQTPSNKVTEKGKYVELRCDPISGHTALYWYRQSLGQGPEFLIYFQGTGAADDSGLPNDRFFAVRPEGSVSTLKIQRTERGDSAVYLCASSSRVSSYNEQFFGPGTRLTVL.

CDR3 region: CASSPLTGNTEAFF. The CDR3, as DNA: TGTGCCAGCAGCCCACTGACAGGGAACACTGAAGCTTTCTTT. The chain links TRBV3-1 (or the pseudogene TRBV3-2) to TRBJ1-1; maybe TRBD1 (6 bases). V gave up 4 bases and J gave up 1 base, with 10 bases separating them. Germline V CDR1 and CDR2: LGHDT, YNNKEL (reference sequence). The CDR3 is 14 residues long.

The CDR3 DNA reads TGTGCCACCAAATCGTCAGGGGGACAGGCCGAAAAACTGTTTTTT. Amino acid sequence: CATKSSGGQAEKLFF. The J gene is TRBJ1-4, the V gene TRBV15, with 8 bases that match TRBD1. CDR3 length: 15 amino acids. The junction had 12 bases not matched to a gene; V was cut back by 7 bases and J by 8 bases. The V gene's germline CDR1 is LNHNV and CDR2 YYDKDF (reference sequence).

J is TRBJ2-7 and V is TRBV6-6; TRBD1 matches at 7 bases. J lost 9 bases, V lost 6 bases, and 20 bases had no gene match. The CDR3 loop spans 16 amino acids. Germline loops: CDR1 MNHNY, CDR2 SVGAGI (reference sequence). This CDR3 is CASSPGQVLGVGRQYF. In nucleotides, the CDR3 is TGTGCCAGCAGCCCTGGACAGGTCCTAGGGGTGGGGCGGCAGTACTTC.

The gene calls are TRBV27 and TRBJ2-7; the D gene is possibly TRBD2 (6 bases). The CDR3 extends over 12 amino acids. The V end was cut by 7 bases, the J end by 8 bases, with 15 bases between. Germline CDR1 MNHEY, CDR2 SMNVEV (reference sequence). The CDR3 bases are TGTGCCAGCATACATTCGGAGGGCAAGCAGTACTTC. Translating gives CASIHSEGKQYF.

V gene TRBV5-4 combines with J gene TRBJ1-2; D gene unclear. V dropped 5 bases and J dropped 5 bases, with 13 bases sitting between them. In germline, CDR1 is SGHNT, CDR2 YYREEE (reference sequence). This CDR3 contains 13 residues. Here the CDR3 reads CASSSQIFYGYTF. The CDR3 DNA reads TGTGCCAGCAGTTCGCAGATTTTTTATGGCTACACCTTC.

The V gene is TRBV6-5, the J gene TRBJ2-7; the match to TRBD1 covers 9 bases. The CDR3 is made up of 12 amino acids. The V segment lost 8 bases and the J segment 6 bases; nucleotides outside the gene matches: 5. CDR1 and CDR2 from the germline V gene are MNHEY and SVGAGI. CDR3 sequence: CASVGDRAEQYF. CDR3 coding DNA: TGTGCCAGCGTAGGGGACAGGGCCGAGCAGTACTTC.

The rearrangement links TRBV7-9 to TRBJ1-1, with TRBD1 as a possible D gene (6 bases). The CDR3 contains 15 residues. CDR1 SEHNR and CDR2 FQNEAQ come from the germline V gene (reference sequence). V shed 1 base and J shed 6 bases, with 15 bases lying between them. Here the CDR3 DNA reads TGTGCCAGCAGCTTAGGGCTGGCAGGGGCAGCTGAAGCTTTCTTT. Residues: CASSLGLAGAAEAFF.

The genes are TRBV7-2 and TRBJ1-5; D gene ambiguous. CDR3 length: 14 amino acids. V lost 0 bases and J lost 8, with 11 bases in between. The V gene's germline CDR1 is SGHTA and CDR2 FQGNSA. The CDR3 DNA reads TGTGCCAGCAGCTTAGCGAGGCAGTCCGAGCCCCAGCATTTT. Its protein is CASSLARQSEPQHF.

This clone was recorded only once. This rearrangement joins TRBV27 to TRBJ2-3; TRBD2 aligns across 14 bases. The CDR3 has 17 residues. The ends lost 6 bases at V and 6 bases at J; junction bases unmatched: 11. Germline V gene lookup returns CDR1 MNHEY and CDR2 SMNVEV (reference sequence). CDR3 in DNA: TGTGCCAGCAGGAAGCCGGGACTAGCGGGGGCCCGGGATACGCAGTATTTT. Translating gives CASRKPGLAGARDTQYF.

This rearrangement joins TRBV13 to TRBJ2-7, with D possibly TRBD2 on 5 matching bases. V lost 0 bases and J 12 bases, leaving 15 bases between the germline ends. The CDR3 has 13 residues. Looked up from germline, CDR1 is PRHDT and CDR2 is FYEKMQ (reference sequence). CDR3 residues: CASSLGRGGPWYF. CDR3 DNA sequence: TGTGCCAGCAGCTTAGGAAGAGGAGGACCCTGGTACTTC.

V and J are TRBV5-1 and TRBJ1-2, with a tentative D call TRBD1 (6 bases). Germline-derived CDR1 and CDR2 are SGHRS and YFSETQ. This CDR3 region has 14 residues. V was cut by 3 bases and J by 4 bases, with 13 bases left in between. CDR3: CASSSDRTVYGYTF. The CDR3 DNA follows: TGCGCCAGCAGCTCCGACAGGACAGTCTATGGCTACACCTTC.

The chain recombines TRBV7-9 with TRBJ1-2; TRBD1 matches at 7 bases. The length of the CDR3 is 13 residues. Germline-derived CDR1 and CDR2 are SEHNR and FQNEAQ (reference sequence). J gave up 2 bases and V 4 bases, and 1 base lay outside the gene matches. The CDR3 DNA follows: TGTGCCAGCAGCTGGGGACAGAACTATGGCTACACCTTC. It specifies CASSWGQNYGYTF.

The gene calls are TRBV29-1 and TRBJ1-2, with D uncertain. Germline loops: CDR1 SQVTM, CDR2 ANQGSEA. The CDR3 is 11 residues long. The V and J ends lost 2 bases and 5 bases respectively, with 6 bases between them. The CDR3 nucleotides read TGCAGCGTTGAATTCCGGTATGGCTACACCTTC. Its protein product is CSVEFRYGYTF.

The rearrangement uses TRBV19 and TRBJ1-5; 8 bases line up with TRBD1. The V and J ends lost 10 bases and 2 bases, in that order; junction bases with no gene match: 1. This CDR3 is built from 12 residues. Germline loops: CDR1 LNHDA, CDR2 SQIVND (reference sequence). The CDR3 DNA reads as TGTGCCACGGGACAGGGCAATCAGCCCCAGCATTTT. This sequence encodes CATGQGNQPQHF.

The rearrangement uses TRBV7-9 and TRBJ1-2, with 7 positions matching TRBD1. Germline assignment: CDR1 SEHNR and CDR2 FQNEAQ (reference sequence). The V gene end was trimmed by 1 base and the J gene end by 5 bases; junction bases not matched to a gene: 4. The CDR3 totals 14 residues. CDR3 sequence reads: CASSLDRQGYGYTF. CDR3 coding DNA: TGTGCCAGCAGCTTAGATCGACAGGGTTATGGCTACACCTTC.

The J gene is TRBJ1-1, the V gene TRBV9, with 8 positions matching TRBD1. CDR1 is SGDLS and CDR2 is YYNGEE in the germline V gene. The J segment lost 1 base and the V segment lost 4 bases, leaving 6 bases of the junction unmatched. This CDR3 spans 15 amino acids. CDR3 protein: CASSPGDRRNTEAFF. In nucleotides, the CDR3 is TGTGCCAGCAGCCCCGGGGACAGGCGGAACACTGAAGCTTTCTTT.

Notes on this clone: Other DNA sequences in this specimen translate into the identical CDR3. The CDR3 nucleotides read TGTGCCAGTAGTATTTCTGTGAACACTGAAGCTTTCTTT. It yields the protein CASSISVNTEAFF. The chain carries TRBV19 and TRBJ1-1; D not certain. The CDR3 has 13 amino acids. Trimming took 3 bases from V and 0 from J, leaving 5 bases between them. The germline CDR1 and CDR2 sequences are LNHDA and SQIVND (reference sequence). The entire variable domain, with the rest obtained from reference TRBV19 and TRBJ1-1, is as follows: DGGITQSPKYLFRKEGQNVTLSCEQNLNHDAMYWYRQDPGQGLRLIYYSQIVNDFQKGDIAEGYSVSREKKESFPLTVTSAQKNPTAFYLCASSISVNTEAFFGQGTRLTVV.

The chain couples TRBV4-1 to TRBJ2-3; 12 nucleotides line up with TRBD2. The CDR3 covers 18 residues. The V segment lost 0 bases and the J segment 4 bases; nucleotides outside the gene matches: 8. The germline CDR1 and CDR2 sequences are MGHRA and YSYEKL. For the CDR3, the DNA is TGCGCCAGCAGCCAAGATCCGGCTAGCGGGGGGGCTGCAGATACGCAGTATTTT. As protein: CASSQDPASGGAADTQYF.

The chain recombines TRBV28 with TRBJ2-1, with 7 positions matching TRBD2. The V gene end was trimmed by 5 bases and the J gene end by 14 bases; junction bases not matched to a gene: 15. The V gene's germline CDR1 is MDHEN and CDR2 SYDVKM. The CDR3 covers 14 residues. The CDR3, as DNA: TGTGCCAGCAGTCCATGGGGGGGGATCCGAGGGAAGTTCTTC. It is translated as CASSPWGGIRGKFF.

The V gene is TRBV7-2, the J gene TRBJ2-5; 14 bases map to TRBD2. V lost 6 bases to trimming and J lost 5 bases; unmatched junction nucleotides: 11. CDR3 length: 17 residues. The germline gives CDR1 SGHTA, CDR2 FQGNSA. CDR3 loop: CASSFWEGTSGGETQYF. The DNA of the CDR3 is TGTGCCAGCAGTTTTTGGGAAGGGACTAGCGGGGGTGAGACCCAGTACTTC.

The chain joins TRBV7-2 to TRBJ2-7; TRBD1 is a possible D gene (6 bases). V dropped 5 bases and J dropped 0 bases, with 11 bases sitting between them. Germline lookup yields CDR1 SGHTA and CDR2 FQGNSA. The CDR3 sequence is 14 residues long. CDR3 protein: CASSPGTNSYEQYF. In DNA form, the CDR3 reads TGTGCCAGCAGCCCCGGGACAAACTCCTACGAGCAGTACTTC.

The rearrangement joins TRBV6-6 to TRBJ2-1, with D possibly matching TRBD1 (7 bases). The CDR3 is 13 amino acids. The germline V and J ends were trimmed by 10 bases and 4 bases, with 14 bases remaining between them. Germline CDR1 is MNHNY and CDR2 is SVGAGI (reference sequence). The CDR3 nucleotides read TGTGCCACCGACAGGGAGGATTACAATGAGCAGTTCTTC. It specifies CATDREDYNEQFF.

The chain uses TRBV28 and TRBJ1-2, with 7 bases matching TRBD1. Trimming cost V 2 bases and J 8 bases; bases outside gene matches: 8. The V gene's germline CDR1 is MDHEN and CDR2 SYDVKM. This CDR3 comprises 14 residues. CDR3 bases: TGTGCCAGCAGTTTAGGAGCAGGGGGGAAAGGCTACACCTTC. This sequence encodes CASSLGAGGKGYTF.

The genes are TRBV4-2 and TRBJ2-1, with TRBD2 matching over 11 bases. Germline CDR1 and CDR2: LGHNA and YNFKEQ. This CDR3 has 16 amino acids. J gave up 8 bases and V 1 base, and 7 bases lay outside the gene matches. The CDR3 sequence is CASSQVSGGALDEQFF. CDR3 in DNA: TGTGCCAGCAGCCAAGTTAGCGGGGGGGCGTTGGATGAGCAGTTCTTC.